This T cell receptor beta chain was found in a study of T cell responses to AZD1222 COVID-19 vaccine. Of note for this clone: The antigen is undetermined.

Germline V gene sequence: CDR1 LNHDA, CDR2 SQIVND (reference sequence). V gave up 7 bases and J gave up 8 bases; unmatched junction bases: 9. The CDR3 consists of 14 residues. Using immunoSEQ multiplex PCR, the repertoire was profiled, and TCRdb retains in-frame clones only, with some absent. The sample shows some 96,000 clones, about 90% of them seen only once. Study-wide points: Among AZD1222 vaccinees, only 5 or 6 were seropositive at baseline.

The receptor comes from an adult in good health. The genes are TRBV19 and TRBJ1-4; 8 bases align to TRBD1. The input for sequencing was peripheral blood, taken on day 0 of AZD1222 vaccination. The CDR3 sequence: CASTDRGREEKLFF. DNA of the CDR3: TGTGCCAGTACCGACAGGGGAAGGGAGGAAAAACTGTTTTTT.